This TCR beta chain was sequenced for a study of identical twins. Findings and limits, study-wide: For zero-insertion analyses, partial confounding could come from invariant MAIT and iNKT cells. Whereas memory repertoires showed no such difference, abundant cord blood beta clonotypes carried fewer insertions. There was an excess of low generation probability in the out-of-frame alpha sequences that twins shared.

The CDR3 has 13 residues. Trimming pared 3 bases from V and 3 bases from J, leaving 9 bases between. Germline V gene lookup returns CDR1 SGHVS and CDR2 FQNEAQ. TCRdb itself ran the 5' RACE reads through MiXCR, one entry per CDR3 protein. The sample consists of fewer than 250,000 distinct CDR3 sequences, 15% to 20% of them appearing once. Of note for this clonotype: The antigen remains unidentified.

This sample was shared with a second study, whose subject was T cells expressing NK-cell markers. According to that study: In roughly six donors, dominant NKG2C+ clonotypes were about 1.0-8% of CD8+ T cells.

The rearrangement uses TRBV7-8 and TRBJ2-7, with D perhaps TRBD1 (5 bases). The origin of this receptor is a woman aged 18-29 years in good health. The sequenced sample consisted of CD8+ T cells sorted from blood. This CDR3 is CASSFNRNYEQYF. The CDR3 DNA reads TGTGCCAGCAGCTTTAACAGGAACTACGAGCAGTACTTC.